A selection of T cell receptor beta chains follows, all from one sample in a study of metastatic and nonmetastatic thyroid tumors. TCRdb reprocessed the PCR reads using MiXCR. The sample shows 21,000 or so clones, roughly 18% of them seen only once. Source material: blood. All receptors derive from a male donor with papillary thyroid cancer or a benign thyroid nodule (not recorded which). Some clones in this sample may be carry-over from other donors' samples. The conserved cysteine and the conserved F or W are not part of the CDR3 here.

J gene	V gene	CDR3 protein
TRBJ2-1	TRBV11-1	ASSLSLAGAYNEQF
TRBJ2-3	TRBV20-1	SARSDTSGDSDTQY
TRBJ2-1	TRBV7-7	ASSPIRGTLNEQF
TRBJ2-1	TRBV11-2	ASSLEGSGRAGQF
TRBJ2-1	TRBV5-1	ASTLGANNEQF
TRBJ2-5	TRBV24-1	ATSDTLAPGPPETQY
TRBJ1-4	TRBV7-9	ASSPTSNDNEKLF
TRBJ2-3	TRBV7-9	ASSLDRMDTQY
TRBJ2-5	TRBV7-9	ASSSTARETQY
TRBJ1-3	TRBV6-2/TRBV6-3	ASSYQGNSGNTIY
TRBJ1-1	TRBV27	ASSLKMRGNTEAF
TRBJ2-3	TRBV12-3/TRBV12-4	ASSPWTGSSPNTQY
TRBJ2-5	TRBV28	ASSLLHVEGVETQY
TRBJ1-5	TRBV7-9	ASSLGGGQPQH
TRBJ2-5	TRBV10-3	AISEGLAVQETQY
TRBJ2-1	TRBV7-3	ASSPLAGAPNEQF
TRBJ2-7	TRBV9	ASSTDGTYEQY
TRBJ1-3	TRBV27	ASSLAGSGNTIY
TRBJ2-5	TRBV7-9	ASSLDMETQY
TRBJ2-1	TRBV19	ASQGATYNEQF
TRBJ1-3	TRBV2	ASSRNHGTPVNTIY